This T cell receptor beta chain was sequenced in a study of radiotherapy plus CTLA-4 blockade in lung cancer. Sequencing used immunoSEQ multiplex PCR; TCRdb keeps in-frame clones, though not all of them. Of 95,000 to 150,000 clones listed, around 89% are singletons. This receptor was obtained from a human donor with non-small cell lung cancer that progressed on radiotherapy plus ipilimumab. The specimen was peripheral blood, collected from a patient treated with radiotherapy plus ipilimumab.

The chain's CDR3 is CASSQGTGAFNQPQHF. The CDR3 DNA follows: TGTGCCAGCAGCCAAGGGACAGGGGCATTCAATCAGCCCCAGCATTTT. The V call is TRBV4-2, the J call TRBJ1-5; 9 bases map to TRBD1. The CDR3 contains 16 residues. V lost 1 base to trimming and J lost 3 bases; unmatched junction nucleotides: 4. Germline V gene lookup returns CDR1 LGHNA and CDR2 YNFKEQ.